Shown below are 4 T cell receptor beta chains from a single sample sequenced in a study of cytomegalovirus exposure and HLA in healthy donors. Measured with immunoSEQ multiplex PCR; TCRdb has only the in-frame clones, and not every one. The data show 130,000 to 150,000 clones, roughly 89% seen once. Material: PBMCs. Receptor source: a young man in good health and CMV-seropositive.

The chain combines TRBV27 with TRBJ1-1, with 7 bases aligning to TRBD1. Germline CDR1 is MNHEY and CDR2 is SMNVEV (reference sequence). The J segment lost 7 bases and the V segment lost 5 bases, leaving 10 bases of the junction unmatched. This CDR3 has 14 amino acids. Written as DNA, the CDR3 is TGTGCCAGCAGTACCCGGACAGGACGTTATGAAGCTTTCTTT. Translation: CASSTRTGRYEAFF.

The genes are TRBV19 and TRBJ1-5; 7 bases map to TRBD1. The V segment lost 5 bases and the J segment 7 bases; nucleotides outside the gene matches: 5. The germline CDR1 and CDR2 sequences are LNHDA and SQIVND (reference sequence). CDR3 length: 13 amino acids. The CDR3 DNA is TGTGCCAGTAGTTTCGACAGGGTGCAGCCCCAGCATTTT. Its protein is CASSFDRVQPQHF.

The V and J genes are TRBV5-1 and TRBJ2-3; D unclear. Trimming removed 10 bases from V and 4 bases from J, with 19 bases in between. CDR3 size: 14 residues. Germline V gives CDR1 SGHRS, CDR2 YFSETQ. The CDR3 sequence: CACSPSGLADTQYF. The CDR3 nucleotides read TGCGCCTGCTCGCCCTCGGGTCTGGCAGATACGCAGTATTTT. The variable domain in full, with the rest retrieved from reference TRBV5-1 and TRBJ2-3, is KAGVTQTPRYLIKTRGQQVTLSCSPISGHRSVSWYQQTPGQGLQFLFEYFSETQRNKGNFPGRFSGRQFSNSRSEMNVSTLELGDSALYLCACSPSGLADTQYFGPGTRLTVL.

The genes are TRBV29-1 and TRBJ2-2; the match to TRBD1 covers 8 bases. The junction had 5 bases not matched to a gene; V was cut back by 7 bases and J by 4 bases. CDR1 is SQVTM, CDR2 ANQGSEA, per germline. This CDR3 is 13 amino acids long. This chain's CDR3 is CSARQGPTGELFF. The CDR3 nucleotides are TGCAGCGCTAGACAGGGGCCCACCGGGGAGCTGTTTTTT.